A selection of T cell receptor beta chains follows, all from one sample in a study of blood T cell repertoires in COVID-19. Assay: immunoSEQ multiplex PCR; the TCRdb copy retains only in-frame clones and omits some. The sample has 84,000 or so clones, approximately 92% seen once. The source material was peripheral blood. These TCRs come from an older woman with active COVID-19. Each CDR3 is given with its conserved first and last residue.

V: TRBV29-1; CDR3: CSVIQAGNEQFF
V: TRBV29-1; CDR3: CSVATSGSQYF
V: TRBV7-2; CDR3: CASSSSGRGYNEQFF
V: TRBV28; CDR3: CASSLDRVRNQPQHF
V: TRBV6-5; CDR3: CASSYSRGSNQPQHF
V: TRBV5-1; CDR3: CASSGGRASSGANVLTF
V: TRBV27; CDR3: CASSLSREVGTGELFF
V: TRBV19; CDR3: CASTMNTEAFF
V: TRBV6-1; CDR3: CASSATVSYVVTEAFF
V: TRBV24-1; CDR3: CATSDQLPGEYNEQFF
V: TRBV18; CDR3: CASSPTATGADTQYF
V: TRBV12-3/TRBV12-4; CDR3: CASRKQGGNEQFF
V: TRBV9; CDR3: CASSVGVARRANVLTF
V: TRBV6-5; CDR3: CASTERVGYGYTF
V: TRBV6-2/TRBV6-3; CDR3: CASSPQGYVHEQYF
V: TRBV4-3; CDR3: CASSQEGLAGVNEQFF
V: TRBV7-3; CDR3: CASSLQLAGVNEQFF
V: TRBV5-1; CDR3: CASSLNARVNEQFF
V: TRBV6-5; CDR3: CASSSALDSEETQYF
V: TRBV11-3; CDR3: CASSLSGASSYEQYF
V: TRBV3-1/TRBV3-2; CDR3: CASSPGTENYGYTF
V: TRBV7-9; CDR3: CASSFQGAQETQYF
V: TRBV19; CDR3: CASSLRQGGRDEQFF
V: TRBV29-1; CDR3: CSVAPAGTGFAQYF
V: TRBV28; CDR3: CASRRPGNQPQHF
V: TRBV10-2; CDR3: CASSGSRTSGYTDTQYF
V: TRBV30; CDR3: CAWSRQRNTEAFF
V: TRBV19; CDR3: CASTPPGLAYNEQFF
V: TRBV5-4; CDR3: CASSLALAGTDTQYF
V: TRBV5-3; CDR3: CARSTGGGRNTEAFF
V: TRBV6-2/TRBV6-3; CDR3: CASTPQGGSTDTQYF
V: TRBV6-5; CDR3: CASSSRGTNSPLHF
V: TRBV7-2; CDR3: CASTQMAGANTGELFF
V: TRBV5-8; CDR3: CASSEGQGAGQPQHF
V: TRBV3-1/TRBV3-2; CDR3: CASSQVSETQYF
V: TRBV5-4; CDR3: CASSWGGESNQPQHF
V: TRBV9; CDR3: CASSVVRGGSEAFF
V: TRBV6-5; CDR3: CASYTGAPSGNTIYF
V: TRBV5-1; CDR3: CASTMGTGYYEQYF
V: TRBV7-6; CDR3: CASSPNYRVNYGYTF
V: TRBV6-5; CDR3: CAISKRHSGELFF
V: TRBV7-9; CDR3: CASSSDAIREYF
V: TRBV6-6; CDR3: CASSYSGTALNEQFF
V: TRBV28; CDR3: CASSSPGLAGGMDREQYF
V: TRBV5-1; CDR3: CASSLAGTGGAGEQFF
V: TRBV7-2; CDR3: CASSLGTGTASYEQYF
V: TRBV5-4; CDR3: CASSLRAATSGGDEQFF
V: TRBV6-2/TRBV6-3; CDR3: CASSYNSQRQPFYNEQFF
V: TRBV5-6; CDR3: CASSLGTLNNSPLHF
V: TRBV2; CDR3: CASSERGTGSSPLHF
V: TRBV28; CDR3: CASSPQGLNQPQHF
V: TRBV5-4; CDR3: CASTGLAGSRADTQYF
V: TRBV3-1/TRBV3-2; CDR3: CASSQGLAGPRLTDTQYF